Below, one T cell receptor beta chain is given with its context. Libraries were prepared by immunoSEQ multiplex PCR; TCRdb keeps only in-frame clonotypes and omits some of them. The sample shows 150,000 to 200,000 clones, 70% to 90% of them seen only once. CDR3 length: 15 residues. With 2 bases removed from V and 4 bases from J, the gap between germline ends came to 12 bases. Germline V gene sequence: CDR1 SGHDT, CDR2 YYEEEE. The data originate from a study of blood T cell repertoires in COVID-19. Study-wide background: The United States, Italy and Spain supplied acute and convalescent COVID-19 samples. Sources were T cells, B-cell-depleted T cells, or PBMCs; the material itself was cDNA or gDNA.

The sequenced sample consisted of peripheral blood. The receptor's source is a man between 18 and 35 years old who had recovered from COVID-19. The rearrangement uses TRBV5-6 and TRBJ2-2; TRBD1 is a possible D gene (5 bases). The CDR3 region is CASSFQDRPTGELFF. CDR3 DNA: TGTGCCAGCAGCTTTCAAGACAGACCCACCGGGGAGCTGTTTTTT.